The next 25 T cell receptor beta chains were all read from a single sample in a study of T cells in Graves' hyperthyroidism and ophthalmopathy. The CDR3 regions of TCR beta were amplified from RNA transcripts. The HTBI set primed first-round TCR CDR3 RT-PCR. Each CDR3 protein gets one entry after TCRdb re-called the multiplex PCR reads with MiXCR. This sample carries 300,000 to 500,000 distinct CDR3 sequences, around 15% of them seen once, and the ten largest clones take around 30%. Sequencing was performed on blood. Receptor source: a man aged 45-65 years with Graves' ophthalmopathy.

This clonotype was picked up many times. The CDR3 loop reads CASQRRWRGEQYF. In DNA form, the CDR3 reads TGTGCCAGCCAACGACGTTGGAGAGGCGAGCAGTACTTC. The chain links TRBV5-8 to TRBJ2-7; D ambiguous. Trimming removed 7 bases from V and 6 bases from J, with 17 bases in between. The CDR3 is 13 amino acids. Germline V lookup: CDR1 SGHTS, CDR2 YDEGEE.

There are many counts of this clonotype. V usage is TRBV30 and J usage is TRBJ2-7, with D unresolved. The CDR3 is made up of 12 amino acids. Looked up from germline, CDR1 is GTSNPN and CDR2 is SVGIG (reference sequence). The germline V and J ends were trimmed by 1 base and 6 bases, with 10 bases remaining between them. CDR3 protein: CAWSGDSGEQYF. The DNA of the CDR3 is TGTGCCTGGAGTGGAGACTCCGGCGAGCAGTACTTC.

In this sample, this clonotype turned up many times. With a much larger clone just one base away, this may be a read error. The chain carries TRBV11-2 and TRBJ2-7, with no clear D. V lost 1 base to trimming and J lost 0 bases, with 10 bases between them. Per the germline V gene, CDR1 is SGHAT and CDR2 is FQNNGV. The CDR3 totals 15 residues. DNA of the CDR3: TGTGCCAGCAGCTTAGGCGCGAGCCCCTCCTACGAGCAGTACTTC. Translating gives CASSLGASPSYEQYF. Using reference TRBV11-2 and TRBJ2-7 for the parts outside the CDR3, the full variable domain is EAGVAQSPRYKIIEKRQSVAFWCNPISGHATLYWYQQILGQGPKLLIQFQNNGVVDDSQLPKDRFSAERLKGVDSTLKIQPAKLEDSAVYLCASSLGASPSYEQYFGPGTRLTVT.

This clonotype was detected many times. This chain joins TRBV3-1 and TRBJ2-7; D is undetermined. Trimming cost V 4 bases and J 0 bases, with 7 bases left between them. This CDR3 spans 13 amino acids. CDR1 LGHDT and CDR2 YNNKEL come from the germline V gene (reference sequence). The CDR3 sequence is CASSPYNSYEQYF. Here the CDR3 DNA reads TGTGCCAGCAGCCCGTACAACTCCTACGAGCAGTACTTC.

The V gene is TRBV20-1, the J gene TRBJ1-1; a weak D match, TRBD1 (5 bases). This CDR3 has 13 amino acids. Trimming removed 3 bases at V and 3 bases at J, with 11 bases between. CDR1 DFQATT and CDR2 SNEGSKA come from the germline V gene (reference sequence). Here the CDR3 DNA reads TGCAGTGCTAGCCCAGGACACCACACTGAAGCTTTCTTT. Translation gives CSASPGHHTEAFF.

This clonotype has a count of ten or more. The chain links TRBV11-2 to TRBJ2-3; D possibly matches TRBD1 or TRBD2 (5 bases each). The germline V gene encodes CDR1 SGHAT and CDR2 FQNNGV. CDR3 length equals 14 residues. Trimming removed 1 base from V and 6 bases from J, with 11 bases in between. This CDR3 reads CASSLGPGADTQYF. The CDR3 DNA sequence: TGTGCCAGCAGCTTAGGACCCGGGGCGGATACGCAGTATTTT.

The rearrangement links TRBV7-3 to TRBJ2-5, with 7 bases matching TRBD1. Unmatched junction bases numbered 9, after V lost 7 bases and J lost 4 bases. Germline CDR1 is SGHTA and CDR2 is FQGTGA. CDR3 length: 14 residues. The CDR3 region has the DNA TGTGCCAGCACCTCTGAGCAGGGGGTAGAGACCCAGTACTTC. Residues: CASTSEQGVETQYF.

In this sample, this clonotype turned up many times. The V gene is TRBV20-1, the J gene TRBJ2-7, with TRBD1 matching 10 bases. The junction had 6 bases not matched to a gene; V was cut back by 3 bases and J by 1 base. This CDR3 has 15 residues. The germline CDR1 and CDR2 sequences are DFQATT and SNEGSKA (reference sequence). CDR3: CSAREGQGQSYEQYF. The CDR3 region has the DNA TGCAGTGCTAGGGAGGGACAGGGGCAGTCCTACGAGCAGTACTTC.

The V and J genes are TRBV4-2 and TRBJ2-3; D possibly matches TRBD1 or TRBD2 (5 bases each). The CDR3 has 15 amino acids. V lost 4 bases and J 1 base, leaving 12 bases between the germline ends. Germline assignment: CDR1 LGHNA and CDR2 YNFKEQ. CDR3 bases: TGTGCCAGCAGCCGCCGGGACCAGGGCACAGATACGCAGTATTTT. This gives the protein CASSRRDQGTDTQYF.

There are many counts of this clonotype. The V and J genes are TRBV2 and TRBJ1-1, with no clear D. V was trimmed by 1 base and J by 1 base, leaving 7 bases between them. Germline values: CDR1 SNHLY, CDR2 FYNNEI. The CDR3 totals 14 residues. This CDR3 reads CASSEGPGNTEAFF. CDR3 coding DNA: TGTGCCAGCAGTGAAGGACCAGGGAACACTGAAGCTTTCTTT.

This clonotype showed up many times. V is TRBV6-1 and J is TRBJ2-7; D uncertain. V shed 2 bases and J shed 7 bases, with 6 bases lying between them. CDR3 length: 11 amino acids. Germline CDR1 MNHNS, CDR2 SASEGT. The CDR3 DNA reads as TGTGCCAGCAGTGAACCTTGGGAGCAGTACTTC. Protein sequence: CASSEPWEQYF.

In its sample, this clonotype was seen many times. The rearrangement uses TRBV29-1 and TRBJ2-3; 9 positions agree with TRBD2. The CDR3 consists of 14 residues. The V gene end was trimmed by 4 bases and the J gene end by 6 bases; junction bases not matched to a gene: 8. CDR1 SQVTM and CDR2 ANQGSEA come from the germline V gene. The CDR3 coding sequence is TGCAGCGTTGTTGTTGCGGGAGGGCTGGATACGCAGTATTTT. Its translation: CSVVVAGGLDTQYF.

The chain has TRBV27 and TRBJ2-3; TRBD2 aligns across 11 bases. The CDR3 length is 17 residues. The V gene's germline CDR1 is MNHEY and CDR2 SMNVEV (reference sequence). J gave up 0 bases and V 5 bases, and 7 bases lay outside the gene matches. CDR3 nucleotides: TGTGCCAGCAGTCCGCTAGCGGGAGGCCCTAGCACAGATACGCAGTATTTT. It specifies CASSPLAGGPSTDTQYF.

This clonotype was seen many times. This sequence joins TRBV3-1 and TRBJ2-5, with TRBD2 identical over 8 bases. The CDR3 has 15 amino acids. From germline, CDR1 is LGHDT and CDR2 YNNKEL (reference sequence). J was trimmed by 5 bases and V by 4 bases; bases with no gene match: 9. In nucleotides, the CDR3 is TGTGCCAGCAGCCGGGCTAGCGGGTTATCGGAGACCCAGTACTTC. Amino acid sequence: CASSRASGLSETQYF.

The table lists this clonotype with many counts. The chain couples TRBV5-1 to TRBJ1-1; weak D call: TRBD1 (6 bases). V lost 0 bases and J 0 bases, leaving 15 bases between the germline ends. Germline assignment: CDR1 SGHRS and CDR2 YFSETQ. The CDR3 is 17 residues long. The CDR3 reads CASSLAVQGSLNTEAFF. CDR3 DNA: TGCGCCAGCAGCTTGGCCGTCCAGGGGAGCTTGAACACTGAAGCTTTCTTT.

There are many counts of this clonotype. The chain links TRBV6-5 to TRBJ2-3; 15 bases fit TRBD2. Trimming cost V 2 bases and J 3 bases; bases outside gene matches: 9. The germline CDR1 and CDR2 sequences are MNHEY and SVGAGI. This CDR3 has 19 amino acids. The CDR3 spells CASSYRTSGRGLGTDTQYF. CDR3 nucleotides: TGTGCCAGCAGTTACCGGACTAGCGGGAGGGGCTTGGGGACAGATACGCAGTATTTT.

The chain combines TRBV20-1 with TRBJ2-3; 10 positions agree with TRBD2. V lost 4 bases and J lost 10; bases outside the gene matches: 14. From germline, CDR1 is DFQATT and CDR2 SNEGSKA (reference sequence). This CDR3 spans 15 amino acids. The CDR3 coding sequence is TGCAGTGCTACTGGACTAGCGGCCCTCATGGCCTCGCAGTATTTT. This sequence encodes CSATGLAALMASQYF.

This clonotype was seen repeatedly, ten times or more. The chain links TRBV20-1 to TRBJ1-2; a possible D gene is TRBD1 (5 bases). V lost 6 bases and J lost 8, with 16 bases in between. The CDR3 contains 12 residues. The germline CDR1 and CDR2 sequences are DFQATT and SNEGSKA (reference sequence). In DNA form, the CDR3 reads TGCAGTGCGGGTCAGGGTGTCTTAGGCTACACCTTC. Its protein product is CSAGQGVLGYTF.

Notes on this clonotype: A much larger clone sits a single nucleotide away, making a read error possible. The V call is TRBV28, the J call TRBJ2-5; 7 bases are shared with TRBD1. The germline CDR1 and CDR2 sequences are MDHEN and SYDVKM. This CDR3 has 15 residues. V lost 4 bases and J lost 9; bases outside the gene matches: 14. CDR3 loop: CASSSQQGLGEPQYF. In DNA form, the CDR3 reads TGTGCCAGCAGTTCCCAACAGGGGTTGGGGGAGCCCCAGTACTTC.

This clonotype was detected many times. The genes are TRBV12-5 and TRBJ1-1; 7 bases match TRBD1. Germline CDR1 is LGHNT and CDR2 is FRNRAP. The CDR3 loop spans 16 amino acids. The V and J ends lost 2 bases and 6 bases, in that order; junction bases with no gene match: 12. The CDR3 nucleotides are TGTGCTAGTGGTTTGTCGTCGACAGGGCCCGGATCTGAAGCTTTCTTT. The encoded protein is CASGLSSTGPGSEAFF.

At least ten counts were recorded for this clonotype. This chain uses TRBV28 with TRBJ2-5; 12 bases map to TRBD2. Germline-derived CDR1 and CDR2 are MDHEN and SYDVKM. J lost 3 bases, V lost 8 bases, and 7 bases had no gene match. This CDR3 region has 15 residues. The CDR3 protein is CASDSSSGREETQYF. In DNA, the CDR3 is TGTGCCAGCGATTCTTCTAGCGGGAGGGAAGAGACCCAGTACTTC.

This clonotype was counted many times. The chain employs TRBV20-1 and TRBJ1-4; D unclear. Germline lookup yields CDR1 DFQATT and CDR2 SNEGSKA (reference sequence). This CDR3 region has 13 residues. V was trimmed by 3 bases and J by 5 bases, leaving 10 bases between them. Written as DNA, the CDR3 is TGCAGTGCTAGTAGGGTTAACAATGAAAAACTGTTTTTT. This sequence encodes CSASRVNNEKLFF.

This clonotype was counted at least ten times. CDR3: CSVDGVGTGGTYEQFF. The CDR3 nucleotides are TGCAGCGTTGATGGGGTGGGGACAGGGGGCACCTATGAGCAGTTCTTC. This chain connects TRBV29-1 to TRBJ2-1; 12 bases agree with TRBD1. The junction had 11 bases not matched to a gene; V was cut back by 3 bases and J by 8 bases. CDR1 and CDR2 (germline): SQVTM, ANQGSEA. This CDR3 has 16 residues.

The rearrangement links TRBV2 to TRBJ2-5; tentative D call: TRBD2 (5 bases). Trimming removed 6 bases from V and 8 bases from J, with 10 bases in between. The CDR3 covers 11 residues. Per germline, CDR1 SNHLY and CDR2 FYNNEI. The DNA for the CDR3 is TGTGCCAGCAGATGGGCGGGTACCCAGTACTTC. Protein: CASRWAGTQYF.

This clonotype was recorded many times. The chain combines TRBV11-2 with TRBJ1-1; 7 bases line up with TRBD1. CDR3 length: 16 residues. In germline, CDR1 is SGHAT, CDR2 FQNNGV. J lost 4 bases, V lost 1 base, and 9 bases had no gene match. CDR3 nucleotides: TGTGCCAGCAGCTTAGGGTCGGGACAGCCTGCCACTGAAGCTTTCTTT. This encodes CASSLGSGQPATEAFF.